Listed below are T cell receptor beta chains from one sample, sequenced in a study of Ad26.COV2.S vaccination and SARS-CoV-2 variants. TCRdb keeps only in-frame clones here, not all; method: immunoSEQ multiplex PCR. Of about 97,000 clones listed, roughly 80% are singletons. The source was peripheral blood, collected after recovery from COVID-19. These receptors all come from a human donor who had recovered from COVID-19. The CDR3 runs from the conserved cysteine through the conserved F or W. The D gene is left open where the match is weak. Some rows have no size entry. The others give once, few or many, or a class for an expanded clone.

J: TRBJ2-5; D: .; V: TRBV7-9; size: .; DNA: TGTGCCAGCAGCCAGCCCCCAGGACAGCTGCAAGAGACCCAGTACTTC; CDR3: CASSQPPGQLQETQYF
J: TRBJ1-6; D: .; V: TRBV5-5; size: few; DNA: TGTGCCAGCAGCCTCCGGGACCCTGGGAGTTCACCCCTCCACTTT; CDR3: CASSLRDPGSSPLHF
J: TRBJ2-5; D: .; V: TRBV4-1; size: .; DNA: TGCGCCAGCAGCTGGCAGGGGTCAATTGGAGAGACCCAGTACTTC; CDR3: CASSWQGSIGETQYF
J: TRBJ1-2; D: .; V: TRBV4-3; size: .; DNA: TGCGCCAGCAGCCGCGGACAAAACTATGGCTACACCTTC; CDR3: CASSRGQNYGYTF
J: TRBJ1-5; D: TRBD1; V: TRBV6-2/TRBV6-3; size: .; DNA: TGTGCCAGCAGTACCCCGGACAGGGGGTCCCCTAGCCAGCCCCAGCATTTT; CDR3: CASSTPDRGSPSQPQHF
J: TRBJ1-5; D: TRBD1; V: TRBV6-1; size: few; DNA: TGTGCCAGCAGTGACGGCAGGGGGCAAAGTCAGCCCCAGCATTTT; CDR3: CASSDGRGQSQPQHF
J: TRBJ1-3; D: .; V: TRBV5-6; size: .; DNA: TGTGCCAGCAGCTTCTTTGACAGACCGAGCTCTGGAAACACCATATATTTT; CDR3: CASSFFDRPSSGNTIYF
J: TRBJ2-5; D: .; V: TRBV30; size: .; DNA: TGTGCCTGGAAGTTAAAGTCAGGGGCTGGGGAGACCCAGTACTTC; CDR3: CAWKLKSGAGETQYF
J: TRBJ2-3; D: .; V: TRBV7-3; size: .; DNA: TGTGCCAGCAGCCCAGGGGGGAGGCCAGATACGCAGTATTTT; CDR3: CASSPGGRPDTQYF
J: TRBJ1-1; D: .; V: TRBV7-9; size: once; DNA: TGTGCCAGCAGCCCCCTTGACCTCACTGAAGCTTTCTTT; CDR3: CASSPLDLTEAFF
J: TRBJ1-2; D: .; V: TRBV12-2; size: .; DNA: TGTGCAAGTCGCTTAGGAAGGGAGATGGTTCATGGCTACACCTTC; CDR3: CASRLGREMVHGYTF
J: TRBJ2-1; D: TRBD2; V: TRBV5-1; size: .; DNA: TGCGCCAGCAGCTTGGGGCTAGCGGGCCTAGAGGAGCAGTTCTTC; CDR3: CASSLGLAGLEEQFF
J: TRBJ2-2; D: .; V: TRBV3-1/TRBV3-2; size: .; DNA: TGTGCCAGCAGCCTGTTTGCAGCCCGCACCGGGGAGCTGTTTTTT; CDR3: CASSLFAARTGELFF
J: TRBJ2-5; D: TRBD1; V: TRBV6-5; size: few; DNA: TGTGCCAGCAGTTACCGACGAGGACAGGGCCCCTTATACTTC; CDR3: CASSYRRGQGPLYF
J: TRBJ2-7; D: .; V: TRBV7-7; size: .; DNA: TGTGCCAGCAGCAGTGGGCCCACGGCGGTCAACGAGCAGTACTTC; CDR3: CASSSGPTAVNEQYF
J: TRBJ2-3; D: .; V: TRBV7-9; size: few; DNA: TGTGCCAGCAGCTCAGCGGGTAATACAGATACGCAGTATTTT; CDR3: CASSSAGNTDTQYF
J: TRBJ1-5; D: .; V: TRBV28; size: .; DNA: TGTGCCAGCACAAGGACACCCTTTAGCAATCAGCCCCAGCATTTT; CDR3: CASTRTPFSNQPQHF
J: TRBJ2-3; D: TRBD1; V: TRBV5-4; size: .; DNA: TGTGCCAGCAGCTGGGCCGGGACAGGGGGCACAGATACGCAGTATTTT; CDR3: CASSWAGTGGTDTQYF
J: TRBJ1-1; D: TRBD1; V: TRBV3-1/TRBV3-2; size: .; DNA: TGTGCCAGCAGCGATCCGGGACAGGGGGCTGAAGCTTTCTTT; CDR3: CASSDPGQGAEAFF
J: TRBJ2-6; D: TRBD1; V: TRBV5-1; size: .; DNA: TGCGCCAGCAGTTACGTGATGAGGGGGCCTGGGGCCAACGTCCTGACTTTC; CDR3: CASSYVMRGPGANVLTF
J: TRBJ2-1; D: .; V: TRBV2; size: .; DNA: TGTGCCAGCAAGTTGCCAGAAAATGAGCAGTTCTTC; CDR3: CASKLPENEQFF
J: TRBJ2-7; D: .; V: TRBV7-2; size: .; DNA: TGTGCCAGCAGCCGCCGCGGACCTATAGGGGTTAAAAACGAGCAGTACTTC; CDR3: CASSRRGPIGVKNEQYF
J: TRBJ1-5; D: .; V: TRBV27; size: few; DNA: TGTGCCAGCAGTTTTAGGAATCAGCCCCAGCATTTT; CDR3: CASSFRNQPQHF
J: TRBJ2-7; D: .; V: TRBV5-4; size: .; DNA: TGTGCCAGCAGCTTGATGTTTGATAGCGAGCAGTACTTC; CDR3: CASSLMFDSEQYF
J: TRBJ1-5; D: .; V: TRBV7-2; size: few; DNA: TGTGCCAGCAGCTTAGTTCGGAATCAGCCCCAGCATTTT; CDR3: CASSLVRNQPQHF
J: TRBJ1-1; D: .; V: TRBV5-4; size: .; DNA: TGTGCCAGCAGCTTCGCGTACCAAGAAGCTTTCTTT; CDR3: CASSFAYQEAFF
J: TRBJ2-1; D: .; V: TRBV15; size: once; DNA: TGTGCCACCAGCAGCACAAAGAACAATGAGCAGTTCTTC; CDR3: CATSSTKNNEQFF
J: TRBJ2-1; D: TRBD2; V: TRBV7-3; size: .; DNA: TGTGCCAGCAGCTTAACGGGTAGCGGGGGGTACAATGAGCAGTTCTTC; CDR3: CASSLTGSGGYNEQFF
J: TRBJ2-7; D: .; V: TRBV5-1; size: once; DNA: TGCGCCAGCAGTATAACAGGGACTGTTGACGAGCAGTACTTC; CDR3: CASSITGTVDEQYF
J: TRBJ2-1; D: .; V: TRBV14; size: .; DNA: TGTGCCAGCAGCCACCTAGGGAATGAGCAGTTCTTC; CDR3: CASSHLGNEQFF
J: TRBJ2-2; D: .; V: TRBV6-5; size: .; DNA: TGTGCCTTAAGGGGAGGCGGGCAAAACACCGGGGAGCTGTTTTTT; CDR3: CALRGGGQNTGELFF
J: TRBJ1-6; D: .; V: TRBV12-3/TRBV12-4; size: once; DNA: TGTGCCAGCAGTTTGGGGGGTTCACCCCTCCACTTT; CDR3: CASSLGGSPLHF
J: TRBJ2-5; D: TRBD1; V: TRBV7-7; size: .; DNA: TGTGCCAGCAGTTCTTCCGGGACAGGGGGCGCAGAGACCCAGTACTTC; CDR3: CASSSSGTGGAETQYF
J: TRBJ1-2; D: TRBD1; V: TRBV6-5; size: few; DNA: TGTGCCAGCAGTCCGGACAGGGGTCGAAGCTACACCTTC; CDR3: CASSPDRGRSYTF
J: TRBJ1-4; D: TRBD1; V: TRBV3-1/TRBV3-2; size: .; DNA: TGTGCCAGCAGCCAAGATCTGGGGACAGTTAATGAAAAACTGTTTTTT; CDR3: CASSQDLGTVNEKLFF
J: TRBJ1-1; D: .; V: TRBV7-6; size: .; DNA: TGTGCCAGCAGCTTAAACCCGACAGCTGAAGCTTTCTTT; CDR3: CASSLNPTAEAFF
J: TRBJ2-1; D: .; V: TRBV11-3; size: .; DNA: TGTGCCAGCAGCTTCGGGGGAAGCTCCTACAATGAGCAGTTCTTC; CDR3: CASSFGGSSYNEQFF
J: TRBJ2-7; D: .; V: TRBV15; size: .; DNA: TGTGCCACCAGCAGAGATTTCGGGACCCCCTACGAGCAGTACTTC; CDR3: CATSRDFGTPYEQYF
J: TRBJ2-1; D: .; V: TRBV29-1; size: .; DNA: TGCAGCGCTTCACCTCTAGCGAACGATGAGCAGTTCTTC; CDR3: CSASPLANDEQFF